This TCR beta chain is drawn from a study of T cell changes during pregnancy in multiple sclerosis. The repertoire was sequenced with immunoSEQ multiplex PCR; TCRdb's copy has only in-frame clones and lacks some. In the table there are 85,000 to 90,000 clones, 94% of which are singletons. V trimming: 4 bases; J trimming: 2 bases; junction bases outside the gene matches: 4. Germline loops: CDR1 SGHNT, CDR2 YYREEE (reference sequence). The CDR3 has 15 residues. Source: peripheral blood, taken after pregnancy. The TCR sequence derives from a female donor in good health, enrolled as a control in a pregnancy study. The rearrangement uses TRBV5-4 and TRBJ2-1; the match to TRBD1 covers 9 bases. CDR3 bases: TGTGCCAGCAGCATAGACAGGGGGGCCTACAATGAGCAGTTCTTC. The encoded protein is CASSIDRGAYNEQFF.